The sequence of this T cell receptor (beta chain) was determined in a study of vaccination and CD4 T cells after COVID-19. Study findings and constraints: The median SARS-CoV-2-reactive clonotype number increased from 21 to 38, without statistical significance.

On this clonotype: Its antigen is not identified.

Treatment defined: roughly 10-day PBMC culture with coronavirus spike peptide pools or control peptides (ViraFEST assay). Germline lookup yields CDR1 SGHRS and CDR2 YFSETQ. Deletions cut 2 bases from V and 6 bases from J, with 15 bases between. This CDR3 region has 14 residues. Oncomine TCR Beta short-read sequencing was applied to DNA from cultured CD4+ T cells. Using its own MiXCR run on the PCR reads, TCRdb lists one record per CDR3 protein. The table shows approximately 17,000 distinct CDR3 sequences, with around 55% occurring only once. The rearrangement links TRBV5-1 to TRBJ2-7, with D perhaps given as TRBD1 or TRBD2 (5 bases each). Sequencing was carried out using CD4+ T cells from blood, cultured in vitro. The sequence derives from a human donor who had recovered from COVID-19. CDR3 in amino acids: CASSFWDPSGEQYF. The CDR3 nucleotides read TGCGCCAGCAGCTTTTGGGACCCCTCGGGCGAGCAGTACTTC.